The clone carrying this TCR beta chain was observed a handful of times. The antigen remains undetermined. CDR1 SGHRS and CDR2 YFSETQ come from the germline V gene. This CDR3 is 13 amino acids long. Trimming took off 0 bases at V and 2 bases at J, with 5 bases between the two ends. This specimen belongs to a study of CD8 T cells in ankylosing spondylitis. Via MiXCR, TCRdb re-called the 5' RACE reads, giving one row per CDR3 protein. The sample gives approximately 300,000 distinct CDR3 sequences, about 20% of which show up once; about 8% is in the top ten. General study results and limits: Clones linked to disease were reported to show significant enrichment in matched ankylosing spondylitis synovial fluid.

Sequencing was done on a sample of blood, either unsorted or a sorted T cell fraction (not recorded which). This TCR was sampled from a male donor with ankylosing spondylitis or in good health (not recorded which). The chain couples TRBV5-1 to TRBJ2-5; no reliable D call. As DNA, the CDR3 is TGCGCCAGCAGCTTGGACTTACAAGAGACCCAGTACTTC. Its translation is CASSLDLQETQYF.